This T cell receptor beta chain comes out of a study of cytomegalovirus exposure and HLA in healthy donors. Study-level results: In terms of immune exposure information, only CMV serostatus was available.

This clone showed up just a few times. Its target is not known. The study ran its PCR with 60 Vbeta and 13 Jbeta primers. Repertoires were generated with immunoSEQ multiplex PCR, while TCRdb's copy carries only in-frame clones and drops some. Counted here are about 160,000 clones, 76% occurring once; the ten biggest clones make up about 0.69%. The sample was PBMCs. The TCR comes from a female donor in good health and CMV-seronegative.

The CDR3 loop is CASSTWTSGYEQYF. The CDR3 DNA is TGTGCCAGCAGCACTTGGACTAGCGGCTACGAGCAGTACTTC. The rearrangement links TRBV11-2 to TRBJ2-7, with 10 bases lining up with TRBD2. There are 14 residues in the CDR3. Germline CDR1 is SGHAT and CDR2 is FQNNGV. The J segment lost 3 bases and the V segment lost 5 bases, leaving 4 bases of the junction unmatched.